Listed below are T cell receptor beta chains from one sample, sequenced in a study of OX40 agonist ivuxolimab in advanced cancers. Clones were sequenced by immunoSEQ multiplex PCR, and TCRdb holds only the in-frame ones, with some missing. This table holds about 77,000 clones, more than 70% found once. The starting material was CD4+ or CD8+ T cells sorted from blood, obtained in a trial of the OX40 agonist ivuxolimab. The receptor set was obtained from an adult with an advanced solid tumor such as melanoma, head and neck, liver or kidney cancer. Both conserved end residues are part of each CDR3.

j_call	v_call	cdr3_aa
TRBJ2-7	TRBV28	CASKSQPGYEQYF
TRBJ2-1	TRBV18	CASSLSQGAINEQFF
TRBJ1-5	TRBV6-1	CASSGPGQGSNQPQHF
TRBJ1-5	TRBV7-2	CASSLWVGTGSGQPQHF
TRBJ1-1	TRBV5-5	CASSLHEQNTEAFF
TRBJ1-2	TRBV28	CASSLGTAYDGYTF
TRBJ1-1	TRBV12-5	CASGLSQGTEAFF
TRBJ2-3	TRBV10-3	CAITPTGGDTQYF
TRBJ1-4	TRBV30	CAWSGPGQGLEKLFF
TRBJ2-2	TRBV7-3	CASSLGPLGELFF
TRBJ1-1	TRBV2	CASSPRTGGTEAFF
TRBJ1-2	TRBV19	CASSIRRSSEDYGYTF
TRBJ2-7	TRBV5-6	CASTSSYEQYF
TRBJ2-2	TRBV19	CASKDRGEKRELFF
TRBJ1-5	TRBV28	CASTTGKTNQPQHF
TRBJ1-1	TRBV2	CASSLMGRANTEAFF
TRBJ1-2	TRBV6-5	CASRMGQGYGYTF
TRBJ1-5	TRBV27	CASSFGGGVQPQHF
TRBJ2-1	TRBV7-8	CASSNTAGGNYNEQFF
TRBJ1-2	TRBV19	CASSPRGGIGYTF
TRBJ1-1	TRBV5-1	CASSFGQDTEAFF
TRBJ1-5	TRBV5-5	CASSTMGSNQPQHF
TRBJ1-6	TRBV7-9	CASSARTGYNSPLHF
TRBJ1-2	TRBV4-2	CASSPQGGTNYGYTF
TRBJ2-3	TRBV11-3	CASSLPGPNTQYF